This T cell receptor beta chain derives from a study of beta chain features in type 1 diabetes. At the level of the study: Over all samples combined, 90 million to 140 million sorted cells were examined.

This clone was counted a single time. Antigen specificity is unknown. Overall study findings and caveats: A greater similarity of naive, central memory and Treg TCRB repertoires was seen among patients than among healthy donors. In type 1 diabetes patients, VDJ junctions had fewer insertions; deletions at these junctions were more frequent.

A single heparinised blood sample, averaging around 120 mL, was obtained per donor. The authors reverse transcribed all of the isolated RNA, so sequencing captured expressed TCRB transcripts. Sequenced by immunoSEQ multiplex PCR; TCRdb stores in-frame clones only, minus some. This table has roughly 380,000 clones, roughly a fifth appearing once. The germline gives CDR1 SGHRS, CDR2 YFSETQ. This CDR3 region has 15 residues. Trimming took off 4 bases at V and 1 base at J, with 11 bases between the two ends. J is TRBJ2-2 and V is TRBV5-1, with D possibly being TRBD1 (6 bases). What was sequenced was naive CD4+ T cells from blood. The receptor's source is a woman between 18 and 29 years old in good health. The CDR3 DNA reads as TGCGCCAGCAGCGCCGGGACAAAGAACACCGGGGAGCTGTTTTTT. This sequence encodes CASSAGTKNTGELFF. The full variable domain, rest sourced from reference TRBV5-1 and TRBJ2-2, is KAGVTQTPRYLIKTRGQQVTLSCSPISGHRSVSWYQQTPGQGLQFLFEYFSETQRNKGNFPGRFSGRQFSNSRSEMNVSTLELGDSALYLCASSAGTKNTGELFFGEGSRLTVL.